This T cell receptor (beta chain) was observed in a study of circulating CD8 cells and anti-PD-1 response in melanoma. Study outcomes and limitations: DNEG was most diverse; TIGIT repertoires were least diverse. Published repertoire comparisons used only baseline and M1 samples from a small cohort with few responders. Tumor reactivity was tested by peptide assays on expanded sorted subsets. Under 7.5% of TRB clonotypes were shared between subsets at M1.

By sample fraction, this clonotype is large (0.1 to 1%). What it binds is unknown. The CDR3 spans 14 residues. Germline values: CDR1 MDHEN, CDR2 SYDVKM. Trimming pared 7 bases from V and 2 bases from J, leaving 13 bases between. TCR libraries were prepared from around 15 ng of total RNA with the QIAseq Immune Repertoire TCR panel. TCRdb re-derived calls from the reads in MiXCR, one entry per CDR3 protein. The repertoire holds under 1,500 distinct CDR3 sequences, around 6.9% seen once, with about 16% in the top ten. Live CD3+CD8+TCRalphabeta+ cells were sorted into four subsets by PD-1 and/or TIGIT. V and J are TRBV28 and TRBJ2-3, with D possibly being TRBD1 (6 bases). The source was CD8+ T cells from PBMCs, collected at baseline or after one month of anti-PD-1 therapy (not recorded which). This sequence was found in a human donor with melanoma. CDR3: CASNLQGFTDTQYF. DNA of the CDR3: TGTGCCAGCAACCTCCAGGGGTTCACAGATACGCAGTATTTT.